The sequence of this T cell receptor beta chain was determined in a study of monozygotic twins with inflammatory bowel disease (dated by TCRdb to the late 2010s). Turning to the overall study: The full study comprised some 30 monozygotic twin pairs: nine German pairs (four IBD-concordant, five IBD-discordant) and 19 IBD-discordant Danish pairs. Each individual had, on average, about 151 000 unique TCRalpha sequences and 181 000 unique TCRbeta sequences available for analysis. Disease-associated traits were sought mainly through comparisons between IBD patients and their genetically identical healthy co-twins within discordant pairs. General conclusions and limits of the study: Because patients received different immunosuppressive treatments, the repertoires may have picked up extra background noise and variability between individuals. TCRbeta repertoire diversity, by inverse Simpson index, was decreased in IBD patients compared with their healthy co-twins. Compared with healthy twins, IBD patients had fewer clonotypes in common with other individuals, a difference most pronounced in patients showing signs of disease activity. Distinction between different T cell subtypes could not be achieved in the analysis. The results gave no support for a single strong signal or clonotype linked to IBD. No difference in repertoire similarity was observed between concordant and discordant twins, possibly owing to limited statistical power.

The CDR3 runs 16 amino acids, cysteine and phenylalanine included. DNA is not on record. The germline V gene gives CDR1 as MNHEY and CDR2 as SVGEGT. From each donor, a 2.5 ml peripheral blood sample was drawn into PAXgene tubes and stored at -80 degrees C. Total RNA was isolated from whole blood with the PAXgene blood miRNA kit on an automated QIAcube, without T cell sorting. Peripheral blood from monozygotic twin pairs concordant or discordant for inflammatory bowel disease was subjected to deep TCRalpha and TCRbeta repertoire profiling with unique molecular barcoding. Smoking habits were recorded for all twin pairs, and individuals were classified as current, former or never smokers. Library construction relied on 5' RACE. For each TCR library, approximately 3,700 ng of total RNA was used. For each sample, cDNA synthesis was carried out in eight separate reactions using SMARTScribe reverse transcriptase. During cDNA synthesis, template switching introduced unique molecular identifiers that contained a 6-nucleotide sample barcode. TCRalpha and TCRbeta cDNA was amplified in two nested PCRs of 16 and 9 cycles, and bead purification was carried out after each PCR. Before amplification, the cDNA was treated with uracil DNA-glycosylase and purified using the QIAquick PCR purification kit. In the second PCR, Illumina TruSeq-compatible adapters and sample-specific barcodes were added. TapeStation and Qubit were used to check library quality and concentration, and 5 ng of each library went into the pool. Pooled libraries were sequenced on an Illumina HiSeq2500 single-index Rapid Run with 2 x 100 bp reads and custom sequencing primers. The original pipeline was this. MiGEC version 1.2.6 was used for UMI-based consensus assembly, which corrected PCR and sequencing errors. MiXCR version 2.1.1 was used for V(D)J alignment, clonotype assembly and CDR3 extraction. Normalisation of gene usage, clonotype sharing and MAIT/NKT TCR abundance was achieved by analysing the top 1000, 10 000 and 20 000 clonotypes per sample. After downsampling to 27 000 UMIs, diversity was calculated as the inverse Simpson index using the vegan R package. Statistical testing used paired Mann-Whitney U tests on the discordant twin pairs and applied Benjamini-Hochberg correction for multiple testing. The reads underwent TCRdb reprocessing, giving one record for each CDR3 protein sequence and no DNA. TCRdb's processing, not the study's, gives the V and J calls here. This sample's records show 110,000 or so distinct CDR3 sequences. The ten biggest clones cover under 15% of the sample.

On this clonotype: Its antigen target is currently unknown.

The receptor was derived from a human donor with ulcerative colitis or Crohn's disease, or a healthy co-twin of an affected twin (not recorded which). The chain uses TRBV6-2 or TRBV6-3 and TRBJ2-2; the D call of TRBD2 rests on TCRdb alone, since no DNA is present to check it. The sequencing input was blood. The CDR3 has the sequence CASSYSGGALVGELFF.